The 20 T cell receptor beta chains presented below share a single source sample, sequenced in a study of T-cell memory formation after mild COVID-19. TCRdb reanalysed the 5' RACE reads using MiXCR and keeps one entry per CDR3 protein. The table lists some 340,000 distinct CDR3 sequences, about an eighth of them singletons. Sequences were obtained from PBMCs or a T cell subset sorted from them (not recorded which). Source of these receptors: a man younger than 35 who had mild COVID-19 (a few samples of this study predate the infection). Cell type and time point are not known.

The CDR3 loop reads CASSLARTLNTEAFF. In nucleotides, the CDR3 is TGTGCCAGCAGCTTGGCTCGAACCCTGAACACTGAAGCTTTCTTT. V usage is TRBV5-6 and J usage is TRBJ1-1; D is unclear. The CDR3 covers 15 residues. V was pared by 0 bases and J by 0 bases, with 9 bases between. Germline V gene data show CDR1 as SGHDT and CDR2 as YYEEEE.

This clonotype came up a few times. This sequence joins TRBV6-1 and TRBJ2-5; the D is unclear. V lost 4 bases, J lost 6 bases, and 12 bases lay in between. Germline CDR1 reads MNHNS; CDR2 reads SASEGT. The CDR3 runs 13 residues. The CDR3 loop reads CASSGLFAQTQYF. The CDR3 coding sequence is TGTGCCAGCAGTGGGCTCTTCGCCCAGACCCAGTACTTC.

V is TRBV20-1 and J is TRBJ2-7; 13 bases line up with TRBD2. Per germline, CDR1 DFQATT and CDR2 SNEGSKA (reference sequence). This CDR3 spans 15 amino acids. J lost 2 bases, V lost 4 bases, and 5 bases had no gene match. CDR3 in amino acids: CSAMGLAGLTYEQYF. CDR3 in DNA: TGCAGTGCTATGGGACTAGCGGGGCTAACCTACGAGCAGTACTTC.

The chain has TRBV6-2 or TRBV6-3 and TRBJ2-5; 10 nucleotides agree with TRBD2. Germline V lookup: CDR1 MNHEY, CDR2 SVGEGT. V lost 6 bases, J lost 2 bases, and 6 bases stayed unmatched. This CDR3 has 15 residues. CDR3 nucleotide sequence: TGTGCCAGCAGCCTGGGACTAGCGCCTCAAGAGACCCAGTACTTC. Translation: CASSLGLAPQETQYF.

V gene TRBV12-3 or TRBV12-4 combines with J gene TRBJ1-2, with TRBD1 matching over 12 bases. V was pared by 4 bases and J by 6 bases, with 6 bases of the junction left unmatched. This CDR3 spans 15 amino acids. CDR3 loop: CASSSPGQGANGYTF. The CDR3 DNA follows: TGTGCCAGCAGTTCACCGGGACAGGGGGCGAATGGCTACACCTTC.

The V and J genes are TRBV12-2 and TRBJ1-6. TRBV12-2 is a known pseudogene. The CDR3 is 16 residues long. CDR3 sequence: CASRLAPRGHNSPLHF. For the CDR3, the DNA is TGTGCAAGTCGCTTGGCACCCCGCGGGCATAATTCACCCCTCCACTTT.

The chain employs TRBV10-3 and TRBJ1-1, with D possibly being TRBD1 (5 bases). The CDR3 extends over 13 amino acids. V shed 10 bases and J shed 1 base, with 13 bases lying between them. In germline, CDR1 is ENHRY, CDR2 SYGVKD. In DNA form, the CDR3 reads TGTGCCACTGACGGGGGGACGAACACTGAAGCTTTCTTT. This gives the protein CATDGGTNTEAFF.

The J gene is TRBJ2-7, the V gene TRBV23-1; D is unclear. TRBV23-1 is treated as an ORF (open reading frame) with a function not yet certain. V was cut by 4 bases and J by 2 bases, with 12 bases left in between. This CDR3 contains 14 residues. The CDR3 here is CASSPDPGAYEQYV. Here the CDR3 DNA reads TGCGCCAGCAGTCCCGACCCAGGCGCCTACGAGCAGTACGTC.

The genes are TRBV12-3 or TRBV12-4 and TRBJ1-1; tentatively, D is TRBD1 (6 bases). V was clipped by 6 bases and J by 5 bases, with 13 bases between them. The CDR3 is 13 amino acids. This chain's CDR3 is CASRDQGSTEAFF. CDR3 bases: TGTGCCAGCAGAGATCAGGGGAGTACTGAAGCTTTCTTT.

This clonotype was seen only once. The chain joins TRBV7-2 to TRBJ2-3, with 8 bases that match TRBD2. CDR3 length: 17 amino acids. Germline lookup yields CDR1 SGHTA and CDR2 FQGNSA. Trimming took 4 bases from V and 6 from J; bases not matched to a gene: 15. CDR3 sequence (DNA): TGTGCCAGCAGCTCATCGATATCGGGGGGGCGTTGGGATACGCAGTATTTT. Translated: CASSSSISGGRWDTQYF.

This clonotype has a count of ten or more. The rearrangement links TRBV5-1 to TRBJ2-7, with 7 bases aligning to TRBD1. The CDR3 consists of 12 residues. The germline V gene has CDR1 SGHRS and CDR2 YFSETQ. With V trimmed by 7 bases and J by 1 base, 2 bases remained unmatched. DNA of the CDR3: TGCGCCAGCGGGACAGCTTCCTACGAGCAGTACGTC. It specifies CASGTASYEQYV.

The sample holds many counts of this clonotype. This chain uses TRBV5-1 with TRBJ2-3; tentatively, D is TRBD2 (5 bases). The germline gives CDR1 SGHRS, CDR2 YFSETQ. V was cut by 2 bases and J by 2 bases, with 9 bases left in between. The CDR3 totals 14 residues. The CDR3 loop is CASSFRETTDTQYF. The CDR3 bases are TGCGCCAGCAGCTTTCGGGAAACCACAGATACGCAGTATTTT. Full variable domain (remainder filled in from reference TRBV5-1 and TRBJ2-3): KAGVTQTPRYLIKTRGQQVTLSCSPISGHRSVSWYQQTPGQGLQFLFEYFSETQRNKGNFPGRFSGRQFSNSRSEMNVSTLELGDSALYLCASSFRETTDTQYFGPGTRLTVL.

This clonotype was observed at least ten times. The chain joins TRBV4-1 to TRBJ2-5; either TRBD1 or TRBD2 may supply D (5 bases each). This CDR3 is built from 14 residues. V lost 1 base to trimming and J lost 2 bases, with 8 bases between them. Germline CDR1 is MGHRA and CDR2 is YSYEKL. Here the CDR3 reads CASSQGGGQETQYF. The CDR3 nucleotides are TGCGCCAGCAGCCAAGGTGGGGGACAAGAGACCCAGTACTTC.

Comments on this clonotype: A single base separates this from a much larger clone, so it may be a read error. The CDR3: CASSENYGYTF. CDR3 coding DNA: TGTGCCAGCAGTGAGAACTATGGCTACACCTTC. The chain recombines TRBV6-2 or TRBV6-3 with TRBJ1-2; D unresolved. Between the trimmed V and J ends, which lost 5 bases and 2 bases, there was a span of 3 bases. Germline-derived CDR1 and CDR2 are MNHEY and SVGEGT. CDR3 length equals 11 residues.

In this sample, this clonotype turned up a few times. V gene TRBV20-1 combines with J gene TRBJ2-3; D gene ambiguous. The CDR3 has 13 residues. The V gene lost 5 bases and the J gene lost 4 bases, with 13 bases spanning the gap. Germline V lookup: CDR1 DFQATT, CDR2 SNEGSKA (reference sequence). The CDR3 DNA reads TGCAGTGCTCGGAGCGCTGGGTCAGATACGCAGTATTTT. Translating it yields CSARSAGSDTQYF.

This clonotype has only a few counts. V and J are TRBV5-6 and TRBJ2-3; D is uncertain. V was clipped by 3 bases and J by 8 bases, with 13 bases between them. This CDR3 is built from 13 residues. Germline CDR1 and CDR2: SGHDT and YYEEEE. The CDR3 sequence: CASSSPPYFTQYF. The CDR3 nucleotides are TGTGCCAGCAGCTCCCCGCCGTATTTTACGCAGTATTTT.

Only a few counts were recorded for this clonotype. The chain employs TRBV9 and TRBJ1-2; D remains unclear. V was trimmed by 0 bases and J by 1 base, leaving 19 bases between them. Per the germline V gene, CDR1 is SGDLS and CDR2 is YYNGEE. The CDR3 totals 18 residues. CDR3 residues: CASSVGFGVPRGNYGYTF. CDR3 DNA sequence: TGTGCCAGCAGCGTAGGGTTTGGAGTTCCACGGGGTAACTATGGCTACACCTTC.

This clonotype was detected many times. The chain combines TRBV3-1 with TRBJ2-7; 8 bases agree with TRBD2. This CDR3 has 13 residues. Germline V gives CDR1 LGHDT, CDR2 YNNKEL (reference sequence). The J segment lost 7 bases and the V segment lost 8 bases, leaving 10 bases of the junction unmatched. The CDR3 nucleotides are TGTGCCAGCGCGGGGGGTGACTTTTCGGAGCAGTACTTC. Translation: CASAGGDFSEQYF.

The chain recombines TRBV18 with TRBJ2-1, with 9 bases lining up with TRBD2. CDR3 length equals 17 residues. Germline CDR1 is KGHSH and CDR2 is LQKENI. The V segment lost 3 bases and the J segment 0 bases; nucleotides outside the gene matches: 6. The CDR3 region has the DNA TGTGCCAGCTCACCCGGGACTAGCCTATACTCCTACAATGAGCAGTTCTTC. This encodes CASSPGTSLYSYNEQFF.

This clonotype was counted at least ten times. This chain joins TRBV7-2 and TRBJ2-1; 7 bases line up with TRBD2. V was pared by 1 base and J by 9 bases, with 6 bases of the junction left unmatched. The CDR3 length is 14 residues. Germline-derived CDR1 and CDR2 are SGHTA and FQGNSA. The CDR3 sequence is CASSLGGGLVEQFF. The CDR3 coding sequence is TGTGCCAGCAGCTTAGGCGGGGGTCTTGTTGAGCAGTTCTTC.